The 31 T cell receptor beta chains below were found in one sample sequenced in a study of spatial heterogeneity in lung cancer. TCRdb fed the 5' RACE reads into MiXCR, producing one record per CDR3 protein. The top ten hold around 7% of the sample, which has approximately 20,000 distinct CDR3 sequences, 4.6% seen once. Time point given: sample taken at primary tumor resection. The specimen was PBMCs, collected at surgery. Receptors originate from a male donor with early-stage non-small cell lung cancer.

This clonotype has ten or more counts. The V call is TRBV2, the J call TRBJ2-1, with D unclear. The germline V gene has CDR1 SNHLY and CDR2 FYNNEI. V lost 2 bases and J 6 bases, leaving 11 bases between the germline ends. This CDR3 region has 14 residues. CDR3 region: CASSEWARFNEQFF. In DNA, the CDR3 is TGTGCCAGCAGTGAATGGGCCAGGTTCAATGAGCAGTTCTTC.

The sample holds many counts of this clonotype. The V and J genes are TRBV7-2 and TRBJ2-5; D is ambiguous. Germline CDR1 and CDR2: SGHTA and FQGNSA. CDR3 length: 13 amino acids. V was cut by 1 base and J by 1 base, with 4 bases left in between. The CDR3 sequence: CASSLGTQETQYF. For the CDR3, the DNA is TGTGCCAGCAGCTTAGGGACCCAAGAGACCCAGTACTTC.

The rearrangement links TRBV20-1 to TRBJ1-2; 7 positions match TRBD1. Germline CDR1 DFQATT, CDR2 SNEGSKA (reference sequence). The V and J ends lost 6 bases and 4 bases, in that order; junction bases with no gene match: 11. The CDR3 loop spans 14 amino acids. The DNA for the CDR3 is TGCAGTGCATTGGACAGGACAAGATTCTATGGCTACACCTTC. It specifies CSALDRTRFYGYTF.

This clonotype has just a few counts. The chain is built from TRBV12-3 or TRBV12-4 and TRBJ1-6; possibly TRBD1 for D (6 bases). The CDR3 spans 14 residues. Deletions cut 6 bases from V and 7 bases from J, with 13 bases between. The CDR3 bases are TGTGCCAGCAGAGAGCAGGGGCGGAATTCACCCCTCCACTTT. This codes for CASREQGRNSPLHF.

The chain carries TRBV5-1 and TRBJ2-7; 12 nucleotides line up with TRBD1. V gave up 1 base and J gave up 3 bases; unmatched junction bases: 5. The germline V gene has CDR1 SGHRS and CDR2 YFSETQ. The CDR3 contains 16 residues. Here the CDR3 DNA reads TGCGCCAGCAGCTTGCTAGGGACAGGGGGCTTCTACGAGCAGTACTTC. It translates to CASSLLGTGGFYEQYF.

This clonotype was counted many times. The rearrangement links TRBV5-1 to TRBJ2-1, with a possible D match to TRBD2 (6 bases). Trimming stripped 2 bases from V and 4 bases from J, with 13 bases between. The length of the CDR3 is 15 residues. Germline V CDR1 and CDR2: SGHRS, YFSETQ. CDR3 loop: CASSFGGGLYNEQFF. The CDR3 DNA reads TGCGCCAGCAGCTTCGGTGGGGGACTGTACAATGAGCAGTTCTTC.

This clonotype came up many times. The CDR3 protein is CATSDLQGVAEAFF. The DNA of the CDR3 is TGTGCCACCAGTGATTTGCAGGGGGTGGCTGAAGCTTTCTTT. V usage is TRBV24-1 and J usage is TRBJ1-1; 7 bases agree with TRBD1. The germline V gene encodes CDR1 KGHDR and CDR2 SFDVKD. J gave up 6 bases and V 0 bases, and 3 bases lay outside the gene matches. CDR3 size: 14 residues.

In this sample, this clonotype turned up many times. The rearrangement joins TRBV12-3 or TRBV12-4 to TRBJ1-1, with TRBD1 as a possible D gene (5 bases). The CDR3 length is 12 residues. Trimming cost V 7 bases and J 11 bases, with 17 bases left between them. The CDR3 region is CASTPDVGGAFF. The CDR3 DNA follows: TGTGCCAGCACTCCGGACGTTGGGGGGGCTTTCTTT.

The CDR3 region is CASSLLSAPPGNEQFF. The DNA for the CDR3 is TGTGCCAGCTCACTCCTAAGCGCTCCGCCTGGCAATGAGCAGTTCTTC. The chain links TRBV18 to TRBJ2-1; no definite D call. The germline V and J ends were trimmed by 4 bases and 6 bases, with 19 bases remaining between them. The CDR3 is made up of 16 amino acids. CDR1 is KGHSH and CDR2 is LQKENI in the germline V gene.

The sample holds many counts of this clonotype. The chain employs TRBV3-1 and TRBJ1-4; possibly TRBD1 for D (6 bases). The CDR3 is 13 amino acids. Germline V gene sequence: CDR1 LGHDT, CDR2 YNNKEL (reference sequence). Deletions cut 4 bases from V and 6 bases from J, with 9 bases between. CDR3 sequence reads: CASSLRQDEKLFF. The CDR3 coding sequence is TGTGCCAGCAGCCTCAGACAGGATGAAAAACTGTTTTTT.

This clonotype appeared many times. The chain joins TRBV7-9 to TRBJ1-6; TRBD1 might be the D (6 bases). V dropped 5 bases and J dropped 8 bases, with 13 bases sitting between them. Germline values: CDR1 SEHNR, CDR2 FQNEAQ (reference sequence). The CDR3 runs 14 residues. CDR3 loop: CASSAHGGHSPLHF. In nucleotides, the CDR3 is TGTGCCAGCAGCGCCCACGGGGGCCATTCACCCCTCCACTTT.

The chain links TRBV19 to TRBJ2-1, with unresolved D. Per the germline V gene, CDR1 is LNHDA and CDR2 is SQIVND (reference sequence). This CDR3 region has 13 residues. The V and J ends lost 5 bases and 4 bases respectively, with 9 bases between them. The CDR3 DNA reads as TGTGCCAGTAGTTATTACCAGTACAATGAGCAGTTCTTC. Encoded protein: CASSYYQYNEQFF.

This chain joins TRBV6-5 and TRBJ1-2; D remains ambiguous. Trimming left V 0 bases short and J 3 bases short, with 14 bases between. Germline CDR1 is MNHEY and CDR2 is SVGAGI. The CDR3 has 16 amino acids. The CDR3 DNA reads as TGTGCCAGCAGTTACTCGTCTGGTCTCGGCTACTATGGCTACACCTTC. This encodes CASSYSSGLGYYGYTF.

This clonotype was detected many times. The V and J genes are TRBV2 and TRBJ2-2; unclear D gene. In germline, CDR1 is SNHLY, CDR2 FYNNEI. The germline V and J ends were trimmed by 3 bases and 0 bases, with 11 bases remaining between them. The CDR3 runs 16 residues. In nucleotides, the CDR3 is TGTGCCAGCAGTGAGTACGGATTCACGAACACCGGGGAGCTGTTTTTT. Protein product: CASSEYGFTNTGELFF.

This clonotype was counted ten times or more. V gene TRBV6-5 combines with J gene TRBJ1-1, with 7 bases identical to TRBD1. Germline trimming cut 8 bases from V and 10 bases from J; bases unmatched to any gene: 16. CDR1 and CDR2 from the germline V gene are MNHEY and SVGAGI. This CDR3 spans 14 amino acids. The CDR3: CASHIPGTEGRAFF. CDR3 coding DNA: TGTGCCAGCCACATCCCCGGGACAGAAGGGAGAGCTTTCTTT.

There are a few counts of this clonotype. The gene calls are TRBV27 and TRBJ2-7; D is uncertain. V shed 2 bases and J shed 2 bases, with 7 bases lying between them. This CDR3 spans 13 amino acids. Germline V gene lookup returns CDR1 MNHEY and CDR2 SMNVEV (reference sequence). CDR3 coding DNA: TGTGCCAGCAGTTTAGGGGTTACCTACGAGCAGTACTTC. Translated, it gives CASSLGVTYEQYF.

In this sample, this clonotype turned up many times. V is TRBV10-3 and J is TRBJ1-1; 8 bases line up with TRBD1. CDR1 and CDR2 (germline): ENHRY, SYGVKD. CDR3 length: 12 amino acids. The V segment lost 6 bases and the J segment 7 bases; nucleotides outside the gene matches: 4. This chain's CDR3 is CAISKDRDEAFF. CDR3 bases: TGTGCCATCAGCAAGGACAGGGATGAAGCTTTCTTT.

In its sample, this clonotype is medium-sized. DNA of the CDR3: TGTGCCATCAGTGGAACAGGGGAGGAGGAAAAACTGTTTTTT. Translated: CAISGTGEEEKLFF. V gene TRBV10-3 combines with J gene TRBJ1-4, with 7 bases aligning to TRBD1. The CDR3 is 14 residues long. The junction had 7 bases not matched to a gene; V was cut back by 4 bases and J by 8 bases. Germline CDR1 and CDR2: ENHRY and SYGVKD.

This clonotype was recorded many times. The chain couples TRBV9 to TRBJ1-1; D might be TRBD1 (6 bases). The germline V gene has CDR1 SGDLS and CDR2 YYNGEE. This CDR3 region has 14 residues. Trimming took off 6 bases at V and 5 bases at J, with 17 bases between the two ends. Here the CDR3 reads CASTAGEGWTEAFF. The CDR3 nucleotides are TGTGCCAGCACGGCAGGGGAAGGGTGGACTGAAGCTTTCTTT.

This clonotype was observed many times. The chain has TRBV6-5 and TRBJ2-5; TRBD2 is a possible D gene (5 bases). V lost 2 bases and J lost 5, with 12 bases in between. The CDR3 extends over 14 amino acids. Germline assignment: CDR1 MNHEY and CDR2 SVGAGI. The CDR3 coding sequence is TGTGCCAGCAGTTACATCCTAGCCCCGGAGACCCAGTACTTC. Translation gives CASSYILAPETQYF.

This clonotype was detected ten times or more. CDR3 DNA sequence: TGTGCCAGCAGCCTCAACACTGAAGCTTTCTTT. Amino acids: CASSLNTEAFF. V gene TRBV7-9 combines with J gene TRBJ1-1; D not certain. This CDR3 has 11 amino acids. Germline CDR1 and CDR2: SEHNR and FQNEAQ (reference sequence). The V and J ends lost 5 bases and 2 bases respectively, with 3 bases between them.

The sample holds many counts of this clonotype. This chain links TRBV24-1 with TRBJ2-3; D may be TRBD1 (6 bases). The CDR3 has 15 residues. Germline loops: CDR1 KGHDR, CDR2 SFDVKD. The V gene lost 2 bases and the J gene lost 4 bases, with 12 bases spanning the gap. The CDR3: CATSDSSTGSDTQYF. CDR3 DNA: TGTGCCACCAGTGATTCTTCTACAGGGTCAGATACGCAGTATTTT.

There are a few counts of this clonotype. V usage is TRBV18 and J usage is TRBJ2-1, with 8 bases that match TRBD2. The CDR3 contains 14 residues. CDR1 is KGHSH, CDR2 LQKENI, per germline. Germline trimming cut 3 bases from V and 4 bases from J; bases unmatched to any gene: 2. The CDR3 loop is CASSPGLDYNEQFF. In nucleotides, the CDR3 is TGTGCCAGCTCACCGGGACTAGATTACAATGAGCAGTTCTTC.

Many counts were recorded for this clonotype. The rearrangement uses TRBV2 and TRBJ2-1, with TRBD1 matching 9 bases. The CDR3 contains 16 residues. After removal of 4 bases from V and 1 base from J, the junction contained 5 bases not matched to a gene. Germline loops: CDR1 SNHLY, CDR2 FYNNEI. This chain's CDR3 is CASSVYRGLSYNEQFF. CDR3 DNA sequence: TGTGCCAGCAGTGTGTACAGGGGGCTTTCCTACAATGAGCAGTTCTTC.

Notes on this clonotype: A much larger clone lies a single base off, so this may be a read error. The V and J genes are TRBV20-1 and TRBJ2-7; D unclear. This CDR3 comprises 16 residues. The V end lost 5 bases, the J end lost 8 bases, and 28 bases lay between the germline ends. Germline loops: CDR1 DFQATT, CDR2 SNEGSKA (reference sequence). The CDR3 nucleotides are TGCAGTGCTTGCCTCCTCCGACCAGAGATGCTACGAAAGCAGTACTTC. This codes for CSACLLRPEMLRKQYF.

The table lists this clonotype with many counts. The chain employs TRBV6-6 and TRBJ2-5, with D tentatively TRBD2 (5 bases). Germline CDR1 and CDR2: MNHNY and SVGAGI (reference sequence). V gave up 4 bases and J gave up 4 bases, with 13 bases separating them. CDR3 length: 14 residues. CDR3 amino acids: CASSSPGSGETQYF. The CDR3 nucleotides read TGTGCCAGCAGTTCCCCGGGATCGGGAGAGACCCAGTACTTC.

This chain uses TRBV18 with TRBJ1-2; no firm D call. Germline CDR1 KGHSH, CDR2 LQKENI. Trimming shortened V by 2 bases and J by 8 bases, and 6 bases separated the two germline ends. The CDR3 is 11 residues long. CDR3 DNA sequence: TGTGCCAGCTCACCAACCCAAGGCTACACCTTC. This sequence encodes CASSPTQGYTF. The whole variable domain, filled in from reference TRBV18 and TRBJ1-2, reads NAGVMQNPRHLVRRRGQEARLRCSPMKGHSHVYWYRQLPEEGLKFMVYLQKENIIDESGMPKERFSAEFPKEGPSILRIQQVVRGDSAAYFCASSPTQGYTFGSGTRLTVV.

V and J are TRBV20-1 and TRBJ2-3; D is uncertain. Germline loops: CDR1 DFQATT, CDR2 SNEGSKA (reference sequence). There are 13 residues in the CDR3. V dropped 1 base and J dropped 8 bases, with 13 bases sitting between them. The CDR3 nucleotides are TGCAGTGCTAGAGGGCTTCTTATTCGTACGCAGTATTTT. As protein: CSARGLLIRTQYF.

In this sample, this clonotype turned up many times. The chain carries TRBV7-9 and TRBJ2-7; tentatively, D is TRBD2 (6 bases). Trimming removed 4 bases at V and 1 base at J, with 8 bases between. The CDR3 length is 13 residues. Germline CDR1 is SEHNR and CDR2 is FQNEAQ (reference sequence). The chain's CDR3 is CASSSGGSYEQYF. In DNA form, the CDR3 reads TGTGCCAGCAGCTCCGGGGGATCCTACGAGCAGTACTTC.

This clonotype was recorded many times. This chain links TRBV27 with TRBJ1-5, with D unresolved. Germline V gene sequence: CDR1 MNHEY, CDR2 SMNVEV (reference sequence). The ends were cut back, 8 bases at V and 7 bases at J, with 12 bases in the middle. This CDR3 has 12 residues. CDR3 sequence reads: CASGSAVQPQHF. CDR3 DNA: TGTGCCAGCGGATCGGCTGTGCAGCCCCAGCATTTT.

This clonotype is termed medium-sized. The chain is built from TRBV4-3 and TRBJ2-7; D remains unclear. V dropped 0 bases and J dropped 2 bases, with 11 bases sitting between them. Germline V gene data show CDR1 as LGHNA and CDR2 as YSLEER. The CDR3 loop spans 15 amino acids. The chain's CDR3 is CASSQDKGPTYEQYF. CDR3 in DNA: TGCGCCAGCAGCCAAGATAAAGGACCTACCTACGAGCAGTACTTC.